A single sample is the source of the 12 T cell receptor beta chains below, sequenced in a study of cytomegalovirus exposure and HLA in healthy donors. PCR amplification relied on 60 Vbeta primers (plus 13 Jbeta primers). Sequenced by immunoSEQ multiplex PCR; TCRdb stores in-frame clones only, minus some. This sample carries fewer than 130,000 clones, about three quarters of them seen once, and the ten largest clones take more than 4.5%. Sequencing was performed on PBMCs. These TCRs come from a female donor in good health and CMV-seropositive.

J is TRBJ2-5 and V is TRBV4-1; 12 bases agree with TRBD2. J gave up 0 bases and V 4 bases, and 9 bases lay outside the gene matches. The germline CDR1 and CDR2 sequences are MGHRA and YSYEKL. CDR3 length equals 18 residues. As DNA, the CDR3 is TGCGCCAGCAGCCGGCGACTAGCGGGAGCTACGTACCAAGAGACCCAGTACTTC. Its translation: CASSRRLAGATYQETQYF.

This clone was seen a few times. The rearrangement joins TRBV15 to TRBJ2-5; TRBD2 is a possible D gene (7 bases). This CDR3 contains 15 residues. CDR1 and CDR2 from the germline V gene are LNHNV and YYDKDF (reference sequence). Trimming removed 5 bases at V and 6 bases at J, with 19 bases between. The CDR3: CATSDGGGSVKTQYF. Here the CDR3 DNA reads TGTGCCACCAGCGACGGGGGCGGGAGCGTAAAGACCCAGTACTTC. Based on the CDR3 plus reference TRBV15 and TRBJ2-5, the full variable domain is DAMVIQNPRYQVTQFGKPVTLSCSQTLNHNVMYWYQQKSSQAPKLLFHYYDKDFNNEADTPDNFQSRRPNTSFCFLDIRSPGLGDTAMYLCATSDGGGSVKTQYFGPGTRLLVL.

The chain joins TRBV6-1 to TRBJ1-2; TRBD1 matches at 10 bases. V was pared by 6 bases and J by 2 bases, with 6 bases of the junction left unmatched. Germline CDR1 reads MNHNS; CDR2 reads SASEGT. The CDR3 is 15 amino acids. DNA of the CDR3: TGTGCCAGCAGCAGACCGGGACAGGGGAACTATGGCTACACCTTC. As protein: CASSRPGQGNYGYTF.

This clone was counted only a few times. This sequence joins TRBV13 and TRBJ2-7; the match to TRBD1 covers 11 bases. The CDR3 has 14 residues. J lost 7 bases, V lost 5 bases, and 7 bases had no gene match. Per germline, CDR1 PRHDT and CDR2 FYEKMQ (reference sequence). CDR3 residues: CASSDRDRGREQYF. Written as DNA, the CDR3 is TGTGCCAGCAGCGACCGGGACAGGGGGAGGGAGCAGTACTTC. Full variable domain (remainder filled in from reference TRBV13 and TRBJ2-7): AAGVIQSPRHLIKEKRETATLKCYPIPRHDTVYWYQQGPGQDPQFLISFYEKMQSDKGSIPDRFSAQQFSDYHSELNMSSLELGDSALYFCASSDRDRGREQYFGPGTRLTVT.

The chain is built from TRBV25-1 and TRBJ1-3, with D perhaps TRBD1 (5 bases). This CDR3 spans 15 amino acids. Per the germline V gene, CDR1 is MGHDK and CDR2 is SYGVNS. V was trimmed by 3 bases and J by 0 bases, leaving 9 bases between them. The CDR3 spells CASSDRARSGNTIYF. In DNA, the CDR3 is TGTGCCAGCAGTGACAGGGCCCGCTCTGGAAACACCATATATTTT.

This CDR3 is CASSRTGGSYGYTF. The CDR3 DNA sequence: TGTGCCAGCAGCCGGACAGGGGGTTCCTATGGCTACACCTTC. This chain connects TRBV5-4 to TRBJ1-2, with 10 bases lining up with TRBD1. V lost 4 bases and J lost 4; bases outside the gene matches: 4. Germline loops: CDR1 SGHNT, CDR2 YYREEE (reference sequence). This CDR3 contains 14 residues. The whole variable domain, filled in from reference TRBV5-4 and TRBJ1-2, reads ETGVTQSPTHLIKTRGQQVTLRCSSQSGHNTVSWYQQALGQGPQFIFQYYREEENGRGNFPPRFSGLQFPNYSSELNVNALELDDSALYLCASSRTGGSYGYTFGSGTRLTVV.

V is TRBV7-3 and J is TRBJ1-1, with TRBD1 as a possible D gene (6 bases). The CDR3 covers 14 residues. The V end was cut by 4 bases, the J end by 5 bases, with 14 bases between. Germline V gene lookup returns CDR1 SGHTA and CDR2 FQGTGA. The CDR3 DNA is TGTGCCAGCAGCTCCCAGGGAGGGGGAACTGAAGCTTTCTTT. Amino acid sequence: CASSSQGGGTEAFF.

J is TRBJ2-1 and V is TRBV5-4; TRBD1 matches 9 bases. With 2 bases clipped from V and 5 bases from J, the junction kept 2 bases outside the gene matches. The CDR3 runs to 14 residues. Germline V CDR1 and CDR2: SGHNT, YYREEE (reference sequence). The CDR3 loop is CASSFRDRDNEQFF. DNA of the CDR3: TGTGCCAGCAGCTTCCGGGACAGGGACAATGAGCAGTTCTTC. Full variable domain (remainder filled in from reference TRBV5-4 and TRBJ2-1): ETGVTQSPTHLIKTRGQQVTLRCSSQSGHNTVSWYQQALGQGPQFIFQYYREEENGRGNFPPRFSGLQFPNYSSELNVNALELDDSALYLCASSFRDRDNEQFFGPGTRLTVL.

The CDR3: CSVDQGISTEAFF. CDR3 coding DNA: TGCAGCGTTGATCAGGGAATAAGCACTGAAGCTTTCTTT. This rearrangement joins TRBV29-1 to TRBJ1-1; D is possibly TRBD1 (5 bases). V was pared by 3 bases and J by 4 bases, with 12 bases between. Germline V gene lookup returns CDR1 SQVTM and CDR2 ANQGSEA. This CDR3 region has 13 residues.

The chain combines TRBV11-2 with TRBJ1-4, with D unclear. The V end lost 5 bases, the J end lost 0 bases, and 10 bases lay between the germline ends. Germline V gene data show CDR1 as SGHAT and CDR2 as FQNNGV. The CDR3 runs 15 residues. This CDR3 reads CASSPGSATNEKLFF. In nucleotides, the CDR3 is TGTGCCAGCAGCCCCGGGAGTGCAACTAATGAAAAACTGTTTTTT.

The chain links TRBV12-5 to TRBJ2-1; 9 bases line up with TRBD1. CDR3 length equals 17 residues. Germline lookup yields CDR1 LGHNT and CDR2 FRNRAP. The V gene end was trimmed by 1 base and the J gene end by 4 bases; junction bases not matched to a gene: 8. CDR3 residues: CASGLGVRTGVYNEQFF. The CDR3 DNA is TGTGCTAGTGGTTTGGGGGTCCGGACAGGGGTGTACAATGAGCAGTTCTTC.

This rearrangement joins TRBV2 to TRBJ2-1, with unresolved D. V was cut by 6 bases and J by 0 bases, with 12 bases left in between. The CDR3 is made up of 15 amino acids. CDR1 and CDR2 from the germline V gene are SNHLY and FYNNEI. The CDR3 bases are TGTGCCAGCAGGGAAACGATTAGCTCCTACAATGAGCAGTTCTTC. Translated: CASRETISSYNEQFF.